The clone carrying this T cell receptor beta chain appeared many times. Its antigen is undetermined. Two sampling time points were used, and roughly 6.1 milliliters of peripheral blood were drawn at each. The entry originates in a study of prognosis after radiotherapy for stage I lung cancer. Study information: Squamous cell carcinoma was diagnosed in about seven patients and adenocarcinoma in roughly twelve.

Starting from genomic DNA, TCR beta CDR3 was amplified through two-round multiplex PCR. Primers specific to each TRBV and TRBJ gene drove first-round PCR. A single record per CDR3 protein comes from TCRdb applying MiXCR to the multiplex PCR reads. The sample shows about 51,000 distinct CDR3 sequences, about 35% of them seen only once. Whole-study results and caveats: Between patients with and without metastases, TRBV and TRBJ gene usage reportedly differed. When patients developed distant metastases, their Shannon entropy after stereotactic body radiation therapy was lower.

The sample was PBMCs, taken before or after stereotactic body radiation therapy (not recorded which). The source is a donor over 45 with non-small cell lung cancer.

Here the CDR3 reads CASSELVEQYF. CDR3 nucleotides: TGTGCCAGCAGTGAACTAGTGGAGCAGTACTTC. The chain links TRBV2 to TRBJ2-7; no clear D. The CDR3 runs 11 residues. Germline V gives CDR1 SNHLY, CDR2 FYNNEI. V was clipped by 2 bases and J by 7 bases, with 6 bases between them.